This TCR beta chain was sequenced for a study of monozygotic twins with inflammatory bowel disease. Regarding the study as a whole: Repertoire likeness was no different across concordant and discordant twins, perhaps owing to restricted power. Support for any single strong IBD-associated signal or clonotype was not found.

Reanalyzing the 5' RACE reads, TCRdb keeps one entry per CDR3 protein, without DNA. The repertoire table contains 80,000 or so distinct CDR3 sequences. The CDR3 has 15 amino acids. Germline CDR1 and CDR2: SGDLS and YYNGEE. About this clonotype: Its antigen is unidentified.

Investigators pulled total RNA out of whole blood and did not sort T cells. Material for sequencing was blood. The rearrangement links TRBV9 to TRBJ2-3. The receptor's source is a human donor with ulcerative colitis or Crohn's disease, or a healthy co-twin of an affected twin (not recorded which). This CDR3 is CASSVVRNGPDTQYF.